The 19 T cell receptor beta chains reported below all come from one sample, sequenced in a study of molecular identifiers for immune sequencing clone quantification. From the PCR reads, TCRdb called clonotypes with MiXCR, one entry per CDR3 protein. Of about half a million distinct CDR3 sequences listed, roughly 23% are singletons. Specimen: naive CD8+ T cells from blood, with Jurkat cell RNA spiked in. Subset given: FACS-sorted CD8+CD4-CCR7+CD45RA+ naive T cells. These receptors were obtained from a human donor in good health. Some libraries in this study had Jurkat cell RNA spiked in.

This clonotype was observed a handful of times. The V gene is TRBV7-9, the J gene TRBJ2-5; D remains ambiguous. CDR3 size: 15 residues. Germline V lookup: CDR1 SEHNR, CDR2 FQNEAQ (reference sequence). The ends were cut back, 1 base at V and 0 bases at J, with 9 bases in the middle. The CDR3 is CASSLGWGNQETQYF. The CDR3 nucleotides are TGTGCCAGCAGCTTAGGGTGGGGAAACCAAGAGACCCAGTACTTC. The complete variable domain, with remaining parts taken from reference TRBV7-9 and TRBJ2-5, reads DTGVSQNPRHKITKRGQNVTFRCDPISEHNRLYWYRQTLGQGPEFLTYFQNEAQLEKSRLLSDRFSAERPKGSFSTLEIQRTEQGDSAMYLCASSLGWGNQETQYFGPGTRLLVL.

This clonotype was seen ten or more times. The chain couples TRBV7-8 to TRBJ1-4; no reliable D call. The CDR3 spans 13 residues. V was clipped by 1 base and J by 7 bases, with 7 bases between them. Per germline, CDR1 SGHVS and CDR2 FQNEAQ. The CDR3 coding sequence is TGTGCCAGCAGCTTAGTCAGCACTGAAAAACTGTTTTTT. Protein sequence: CASSLVSTEKLFF.

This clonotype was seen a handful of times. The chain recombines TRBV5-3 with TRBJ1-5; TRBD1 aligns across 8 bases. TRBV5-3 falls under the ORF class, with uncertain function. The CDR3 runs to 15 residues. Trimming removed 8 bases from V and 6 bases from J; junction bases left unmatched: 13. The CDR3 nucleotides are TGTGCCAGCAGCCAGGACAGGGATGAGGGTCAGCCCCAGCATTTT. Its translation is CASSQDRDEGQPQHF.

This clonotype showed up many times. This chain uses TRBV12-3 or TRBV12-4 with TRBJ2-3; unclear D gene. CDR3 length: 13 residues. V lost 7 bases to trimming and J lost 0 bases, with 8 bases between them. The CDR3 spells CASTQLSTDTQYF. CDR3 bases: TGTGCCAGCACCCAATTAAGCACAGATACGCAGTATTTT.

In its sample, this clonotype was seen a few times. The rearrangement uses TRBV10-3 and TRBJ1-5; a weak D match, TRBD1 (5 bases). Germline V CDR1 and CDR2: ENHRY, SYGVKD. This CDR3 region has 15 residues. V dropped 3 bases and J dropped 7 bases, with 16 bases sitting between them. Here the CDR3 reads CAISEPPGWGQPQHF. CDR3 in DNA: TGTGCCATCAGTGAACCGCCAGGGTGGGGGCAGCCCCAGCATTTT.

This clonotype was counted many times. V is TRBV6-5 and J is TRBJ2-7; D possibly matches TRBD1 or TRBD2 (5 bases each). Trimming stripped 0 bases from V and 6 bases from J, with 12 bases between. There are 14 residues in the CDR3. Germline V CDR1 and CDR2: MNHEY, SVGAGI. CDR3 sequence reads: CASSYSGTVFEQYF. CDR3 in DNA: TGTGCCAGCAGTTACTCGGGGACCGTGTTCGAGCAGTACTTC.

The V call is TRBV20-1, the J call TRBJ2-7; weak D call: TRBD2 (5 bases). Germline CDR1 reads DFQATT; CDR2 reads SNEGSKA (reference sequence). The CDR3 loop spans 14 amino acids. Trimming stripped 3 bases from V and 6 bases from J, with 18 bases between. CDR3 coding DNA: TGCAGTGCTAGTATGGGTGGGAGCGGCTTCGAGCAGTACTTC. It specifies CSASMGGSGFEQYF.

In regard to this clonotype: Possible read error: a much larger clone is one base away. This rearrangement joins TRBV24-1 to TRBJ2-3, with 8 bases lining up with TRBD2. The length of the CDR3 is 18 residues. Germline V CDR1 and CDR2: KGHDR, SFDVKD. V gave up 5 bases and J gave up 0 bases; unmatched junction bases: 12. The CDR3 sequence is CATSGTRTSLISTDTQYF. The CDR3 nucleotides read TGTGCCACCAGTGGCACTAGGACTAGCTTGATCAGCACAGATACGCAGTATTTT.

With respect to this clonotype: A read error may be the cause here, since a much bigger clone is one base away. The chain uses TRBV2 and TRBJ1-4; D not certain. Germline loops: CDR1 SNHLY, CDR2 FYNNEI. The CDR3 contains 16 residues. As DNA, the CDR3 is TGTGCCAACAGTGAATTCGATCTGACATCGATTGAAAAACTGTTTTTT. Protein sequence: CANSEFDLTSIEKLFF.

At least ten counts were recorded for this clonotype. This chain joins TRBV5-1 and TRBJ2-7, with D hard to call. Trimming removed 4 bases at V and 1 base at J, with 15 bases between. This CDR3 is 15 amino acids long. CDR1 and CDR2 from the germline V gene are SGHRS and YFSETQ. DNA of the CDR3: TGCGCCAGCAGCCCGCTGGAGAGTGGGTCCTACGAGCAGTACTTC. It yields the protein CASSPLESGSYEQYF. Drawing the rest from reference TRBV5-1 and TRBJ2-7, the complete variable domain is KAGVTQTPRYLIKTRGQQVTLSCSPISGHRSVSWYQQTPGQGLQFLFEYFSETQRNKGNFPGRFSGRQFSNSRSEMNVSTLELGDSALYLCASSPLESGSYEQYFGPGTRLTVT.

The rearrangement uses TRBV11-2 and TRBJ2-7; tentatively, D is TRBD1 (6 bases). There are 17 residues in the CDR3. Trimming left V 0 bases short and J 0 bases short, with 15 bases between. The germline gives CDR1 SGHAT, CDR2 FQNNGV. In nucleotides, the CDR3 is TGTGCCAGCAGCTTAGAAGACAGGACGATTAGCTCCTACGAGCAGTACTTC. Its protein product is CASSLEDRTISSYEQYF.

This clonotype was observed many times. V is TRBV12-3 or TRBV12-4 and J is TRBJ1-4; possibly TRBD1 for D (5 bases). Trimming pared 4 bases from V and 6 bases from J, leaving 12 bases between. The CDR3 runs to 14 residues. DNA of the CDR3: TGTGCCAGCAGTTACGGACAACTCCATGAAAAACTGTTTTTT. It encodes CASSYGQLHEKLFF.

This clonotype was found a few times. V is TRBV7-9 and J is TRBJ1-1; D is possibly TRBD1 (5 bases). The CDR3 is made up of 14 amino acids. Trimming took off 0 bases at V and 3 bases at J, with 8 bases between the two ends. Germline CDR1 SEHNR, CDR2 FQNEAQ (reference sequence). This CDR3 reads CASSLARGDTEAFF. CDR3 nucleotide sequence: TGTGCCAGCAGCTTAGCACGAGGGGACACTGAAGCTTTCTTT.

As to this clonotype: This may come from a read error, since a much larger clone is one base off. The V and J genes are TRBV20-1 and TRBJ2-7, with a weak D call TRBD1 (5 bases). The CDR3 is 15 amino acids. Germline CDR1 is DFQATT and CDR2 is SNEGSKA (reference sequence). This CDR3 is CGAREESGSSYEQYF. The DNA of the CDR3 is TGCGGTGCTAGAGAGGAGTCAGGGTCCTCCTACGAGCAGTACTTC.

CDR3 sequence: CAVKFSGFSNYGYTF. The CDR3 region has the DNA TGTGCCGTGAAATTTTCGGGTTTTTCTAACTATGGCTACACCTTC. The V call is TRBV6-2 or TRBV6-3, the J call TRBJ1-2; unclear D gene. Germline V CDR1 and CDR2: MNHEY, SVGEGT. The CDR3 runs to 15 residues. V dropped 11 bases and J dropped 0 bases, with 19 bases sitting between them.

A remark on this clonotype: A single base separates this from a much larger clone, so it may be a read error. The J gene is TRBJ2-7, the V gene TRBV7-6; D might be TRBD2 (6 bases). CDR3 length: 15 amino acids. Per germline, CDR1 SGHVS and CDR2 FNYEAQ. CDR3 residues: CAGSLALGSGNEQYF. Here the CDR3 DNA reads TGTGCCGGCAGCTTAGCGCTCGGGAGCGGCAACGAGCAGTACTTC.

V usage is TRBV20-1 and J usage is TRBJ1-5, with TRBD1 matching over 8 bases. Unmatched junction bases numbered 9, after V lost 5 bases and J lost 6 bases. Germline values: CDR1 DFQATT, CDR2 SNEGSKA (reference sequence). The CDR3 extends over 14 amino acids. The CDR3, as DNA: TGCAGTGCTTTAACAGGGGGGGAGAGTCAGCCCCAGCATTTT. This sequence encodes CSALTGGESQPQHF.

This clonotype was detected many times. The CDR3 nucleotides read TGTGCCAGTAGTATATTCGTCGGGGGCGTCCCAACTAATGAAAAACTGTTTTTT. This sequence encodes CASSIFVGGVPTNEKLFF. This chain uses TRBV19 with TRBJ1-4, with D tentatively TRBD1 (6 bases). The CDR3 is made up of 18 amino acids. The V gene lost 2 bases and the J gene lost 0 bases, with 16 bases spanning the gap. CDR1 is LNHDA and CDR2 is SQIVND in the germline V gene (reference sequence).

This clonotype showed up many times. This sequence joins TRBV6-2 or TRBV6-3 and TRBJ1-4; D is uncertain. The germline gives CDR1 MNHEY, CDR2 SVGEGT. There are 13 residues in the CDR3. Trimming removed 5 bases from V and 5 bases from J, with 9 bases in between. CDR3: CASSIPGNEKLFF. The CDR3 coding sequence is TGTGCCAGCAGTATACCGGGAAATGAAAAACTGTTTTTT.